This entry lists 25 T cell receptor beta chains sequenced from one sample in a study of cytomegalovirus exposure and HLA in healthy donors. PCR amplification relied on 60 Vbeta primers (plus 13 Jbeta primers). Profiled with immunoSEQ multiplex PCR; TCRdb holds only in-frame clones, not every one. The sample yields about 210,000 clones, around 76% seen once. The specimen sequenced was PBMCs. These receptors were obtained from a man aged 35-49 years in good health and CMV-seropositive.

This clone appeared a few times. J is TRBJ2-1 and V is TRBV19; 8 bases map to TRBD2. The germline gives CDR1 LNHDA, CDR2 SQIVND (reference sequence). This CDR3 region has 14 residues. The ends lost 4 bases at V and 6 bases at J; junction bases unmatched: 5. In nucleotides, the CDR3 is TGTGCCAGTAGTAGGCTAGCGGGCGTCAATGAGCAGTTCTTC. Amino acid sequence: CASSRLAGVNEQFF.

The J gene is TRBJ1-3, the V gene TRBV14; no definite D call. Germline loops: CDR1 SGHDN, CDR2 FVKESK. The CDR3 contains 16 residues. Trimming took 2 bases from V and 6 from J, leaving 17 bases between them. The CDR3 loop is CASSQIAGLQQNTIYF. In DNA, the CDR3 is TGTGCCAGCAGCCAAATTGCAGGACTACAGCAAAACACCATATATTTT.

The rearrangement joins TRBV9 to TRBJ2-1; TRBD1 agrees at 8 bases. Germline V gives CDR1 SGDLS, CDR2 YYNGEE. The CDR3 extends over 19 amino acids. V lost 3 bases to trimming and J lost 3 bases; unmatched junction nucleotides: 17. The CDR3: CASSATGVRTTSFYNEQFF. CDR3 DNA: TGTGCCAGCAGCGCGACAGGGGTTAGGACTACAAGCTTCTACAATGAGCAGTTCTTC.

This clone was seen only a few times. V and J are TRBV6-5 and TRBJ1-3; perhaps TRBD1 as D (5 bases). Trimming stripped 7 bases from V and 0 bases from J, with 13 bases between. Looked up from germline, CDR1 is MNHEY and CDR2 is SVGAGI. CDR3 length: 15 amino acids. This CDR3 reads CASKGAQNSGNTIYF. For the CDR3, the DNA is TGTGCCAGCAAAGGGGCACAGAACTCTGGAAACACCATATATTTT.

This chain links TRBV7-6 with TRBJ2-1; D might be TRBD2 (6 bases). The V end was cut by 5 bases, the J end by 4 bases, with 15 bases between. Germline CDR1 reads SGHVS; CDR2 reads FNYEAQ. This CDR3 is built from 15 residues. Here the CDR3 reads CASSVGLAMYNEQFF. CDR3 coding DNA: TGTGCCAGCAGCGTGGGTCTAGCGATGTACAATGAGCAGTTCTTC.

Remarks on this clone: One junction end does not reproduce the germline sequence, and a read error may be involved. DNA for the CDR3: TGTGCCAGCAGCCAGACGACTAGTGAAAAACTGTTTTTT. Translating gives CASSQTTSEKLFF. This chain joins TRBV14 and TRBJ1-4; D remains ambiguous. The germline V gene has CDR1 SGHDN and CDR2 FVKESK. There are 13 residues in the CDR3.

This chain links TRBV7-9 with TRBJ1-4; no definite D call. Germline-derived CDR1 and CDR2 are SEHNR and FQNEAQ (reference sequence). This CDR3 has 14 amino acids. The V end was cut by 5 bases, the J end by 8 bases, with 15 bases between. Written as DNA, the CDR3 is TGTGCCAGCAGCCGGTCCGAGGCTGGGGAAAAACTGTTTTTT. Residues: CASSRSEAGEKLFF.

The gene calls are TRBV19 and TRBJ2-5; possible D gene TRBD1, 6 bases. Trimming removed 5 bases from V and 5 bases from J, with 21 bases in between. The CDR3 contains 16 residues. CDR1 and CDR2 from the germline V gene are LNHDA and SQIVND (reference sequence). The CDR3 region has the DNA TGTGCCAGTAGTCCGACACTTACAGGGAATTGGGAGACCCAGTACTTC. Protein: CASSPTLTGNWETQYF. The full variable domain, in which reference TRBV19 and TRBJ2-5 provide the parts outside the CDR3, is DGGITQSPKYLFRKEGQNVTLSCEQNLNHDAMYWYRQDPGQGLRLIYYSQIVNDFQKGDIAEGYSVSREKKESFPLTVTSAQKNPTAFYLCASSPTLTGNWETQYFGPGTRLLVL.

The chain links TRBV6-5 to TRBJ1-2; 7 bases are shared with TRBD1. Per germline, CDR1 MNHEY and CDR2 SVGAGI. V dropped 3 bases and J dropped 4; count of bases not matched to a gene: 5. This CDR3 spans 14 amino acids. CDR3 coding DNA: TGTGCCAGCAGTTATTCGGGACAGCCCTATGGCTACACCTTC. It yields the protein CASSYSGQPYGYTF.

The chain links TRBV7-6 to TRBJ2-1; 11 bases match TRBD2. This CDR3 region has 15 residues. The germline V gene has CDR1 SGHVS and CDR2 FNYEAQ. The CDR3 reads CVVAGGPSSYNEQFF. The CDR3 nucleotides are TGTGTAGTAGCGGGAGGGCCGAGCTCCTACAATGAGCAGTTCTTC.

This chain uses TRBV6-1 with TRBJ2-1; 7 bases map to TRBD2. The CDR3 has 14 amino acids. Trimming removed 7 bases from V and 6 bases from J; junction bases left unmatched: 9. Germline CDR1 and CDR2: MNHNS and SASEGT. The CDR3: CASTRLATSNEQFF. The CDR3 DNA reads as TGTGCCAGCACTAGACTAGCCACTTCCAATGAGCAGTTCTTC.

Notes on this clone: The germline gene is not matched at one end of the junction; a read error may be the cause. This sequence joins TRBV7-9 and TRBJ2-1, with D perhaps matching TRBD2 (5 bases). Germline V gene data show CDR1 as SEHNR and CDR2 as FQNEAQ (reference sequence). This CDR3 contains 13 residues. CDR3 loop: CSSSLDEDYEQFF. CDR3 nucleotide sequence: TGTTCCAGCAGCTTAGACGAAGACTACGAGCAGTTCTTC.

The chain combines TRBV9 with TRBJ2-7; D is possibly TRBD2 (6 bases). Germline V gene lookup returns CDR1 SGDLS and CDR2 YYNGEE. Trimming took off 0 bases at V and 5 bases at J, with 15 bases between the two ends. The CDR3 covers 15 residues. The chain's CDR3 is CASSVAVTSNNEQYF. The CDR3 nucleotides are TGTGCCAGCAGCGTAGCTGTAACTAGCAATAACGAGCAGTACTTC.

This clone has a single count. V gene TRBV2 combines with J gene TRBJ1-2, with TRBD1 matching 9 bases. With V trimmed by 5 bases and J by 7 bases, 8 bases remained unmatched. The CDR3 has 14 amino acids. CDR1 and CDR2 from the germline V gene are SNHLY and FYNNEI. CDR3 loop: CASSFRQGDLGYTF. The CDR3 nucleotides are TGTGCCAGCAGTTTTCGACAGGGGGATCTTGGCTACACCTTC.

This sequence joins TRBV7-8 and TRBJ2-3, with 9 bases lining up with TRBD1. The CDR3 totals 15 residues. J lost 2 bases, V lost 4 bases, and 4 bases had no gene match. The germline V gene has CDR1 SGHVS and CDR2 FQNEAQ. CDR3 residues: CASSSGQGNTDTQYF. The CDR3, as DNA: TGTGCCAGCAGCTCCGGACAGGGGAACACAGATACGCAGTATTTT.

V is TRBV6-1 and J is TRBJ1-5; D call uncertain. Germline V gives CDR1 MNHNS, CDR2 SASEGT. With 2 bases removed from V and 0 bases from J, the gap between germline ends came to 11 bases. This CDR3 is built from 16 residues. CDR3 nucleotide sequence: TGTGCCAGCAGTGAACTTAGGGAGTATAGCAATCAGCCCCAGCATTTT. This translates into CASSELREYSNQPQHF.

The chain joins TRBV7-9 to TRBJ2-1, with D possibly TRBD2 on 6 matching bases. This CDR3 has 18 amino acids. Germline V CDR1 and CDR2: SEHNR, FQNEAQ (reference sequence). Deletions cut 2 bases from V and 2 bases from J, with 19 bases between. DNA for the CDR3: TGTGCCAGCAGCTTAACGCATCCTGGAGGGTGGGCCTACAATGAGCAGTTCTTC. It codes for CASSLTHPGGWAYNEQFF.

This sequence joins TRBV7-8 and TRBJ2-1; D uncertain. The CDR3 extends over 12 amino acids. Germline values: CDR1 SGHVS, CDR2 FQNEAQ. Trimming cost V 6 bases and J 9 bases, with 12 bases left between them. CDR3 loop: CASRSAGGEQFF. The DNA for the CDR3 is TGTGCCAGCAGGTCAGCTGGCGGTGAGCAGTTCTTC.

The table lists this clone with a count of one. The chain couples TRBV14 to TRBJ2-7; 7 nucleotides line up with TRBD1. The CDR3 extends over 13 amino acids. Germline CDR1 SGHDN, CDR2 FVKESK. Losses at the gene ends were 0 bases for V and 7 bases for J; bases not matched to a gene: 3. CDR3 sequence: CASSQDLGQEQYF. CDR3 nucleotide sequence: TGTGCCAGCAGCCAAGATTTGGGACAGGAGCAGTACTTC.

This clone was detected only once. The chain combines TRBV5-1 with TRBJ2-7, with 7 nucleotides matching TRBD1. Unmatched junction bases numbered 7, after V lost 4 bases and J lost 3 bases. The CDR3 is 14 amino acids. Germline lookup yields CDR1 SGHRS and CDR2 YFSETQ. The CDR3 is CASSRTGELYEQYF. CDR3 DNA: TGCGCCAGCAGCCGGACAGGAGAACTCTACGAGCAGTACTTC. Full variable domain (missing parts from reference TRBV5-1 and TRBJ2-7): KAGVTQTPRYLIKTRGQQVTLSCSPISGHRSVSWYQQTPGQGLQFLFEYFSETQRNKGNFPGRFSGRQFSNSRSEMNVSTLELGDSALYLCASSRTGELYEQYFGPGTRLTVT.

The chain joins TRBV25-1 to TRBJ1-4; perhaps TRBD1 as D (5 bases). The length of the CDR3 is 13 residues. V lost 8 bases, J lost 4 bases, and 11 bases lay in between. Germline V gene lookup returns CDR1 MGHDK and CDR2 SYGVNS. CDR3 nucleotide sequence: TGTGCCAGCTGGGGGGGGTATAATGAAAAACTGTTTTTT. Its protein is CASWGGYNEKLFF.

The chain links TRBV6-5 to TRBJ2-5, with 7 bases aligning to TRBD2. Trimming took 2 bases from V and 4 from J; bases not matched to a gene: 7. Per germline, CDR1 MNHEY and CDR2 SVGAGI. The length of the CDR3 is 15 residues. The CDR3 sequence: CASSYTAGARETQYF. CDR3 DNA sequence: TGTGCCAGCAGTTACACGGCGGGAGCTCGAGAGACCCAGTACTTC.

The rearrangement links TRBV29-1 to TRBJ1-2; TRBD1 matches 8 bases. Germline CDR1 SQVTM, CDR2 ANQGSEA. The CDR3 loop spans 14 amino acids. The V and J ends lost 3 bases and 8 bases, in that order; junction bases with no gene match: 11. The CDR3 DNA is TGCAGCGTTGACTCCGTACATGGGACAGGCGGCTACACCTTC. It translates to CSVDSVHGTGGYTF.

DNA of the CDR3: TGTGCCAGCAGAGAAACGGTGACAGCGCCGAACACTGAAGCTTTCTTT. Protein sequence: CASRETVTAPNTEAFF. The rearrangement uses TRBV6-1 and TRBJ1-1; D perhaps matches TRBD1 (5 bases). Germline CDR1 MNHNS, CDR2 SASEGT. The CDR3 is made up of 16 amino acids. Trimming took off 6 bases at V and 1 base at J, with 18 bases between the two ends.

This clone has only a few counts. V and J are TRBV19 and TRBJ2-1; no firm D call. Trimming stripped 2 bases from V and 5 bases from J, with 7 bases between. Germline CDR1 is LNHDA and CDR2 is SQIVND (reference sequence). The CDR3 length is 13 residues. The CDR3 region has the DNA TGTGCCAGTAGTATAACTCGTAACAATGAGCAGTTCTTC. Amino acids: CASSITRNNEQFF.